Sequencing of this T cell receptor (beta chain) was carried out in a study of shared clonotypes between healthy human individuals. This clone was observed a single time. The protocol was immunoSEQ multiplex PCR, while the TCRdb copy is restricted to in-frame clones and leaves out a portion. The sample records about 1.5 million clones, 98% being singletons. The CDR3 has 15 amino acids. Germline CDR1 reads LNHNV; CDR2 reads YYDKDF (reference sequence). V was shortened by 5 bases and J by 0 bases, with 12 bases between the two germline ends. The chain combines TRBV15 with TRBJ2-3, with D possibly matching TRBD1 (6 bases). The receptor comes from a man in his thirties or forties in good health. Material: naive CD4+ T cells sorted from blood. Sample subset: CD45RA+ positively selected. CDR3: CATSYRGGSTDTQYF. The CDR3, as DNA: TGTGCCACCAGCTACAGAGGGGGTAGCACAGATACGCAGTATTTT.